The next 15 T cell receptor beta chains were all read from a single sample in a study of a mutant IDH1 vaccine in newly diagnosed glioma. Their antigens are not known. Clones were sequenced by immunoSEQ multiplex PCR, and TCRdb holds only the in-frame ones, with some missing. The data show 45,000 to 55,000 clones, with roughly 83% seen just once and 3.5% to 5.5% held by the top ten. Time point meaning: week 47, end of study. Vaccine doses each comprised 300 ug of mutant IDH1 20-mer peptide, with topical imiquimod. This sample comprised PBMCs, obtained from a glioma patient whose treatment included an IDH1 peptide vaccine. The source is a woman under 40 with glioma. Some clones in this sample may be carry-over from other donors' samples.

V gene TRBV15 combines with J gene TRBJ1-3; D remains unclear. Germline V gene lookup returns CDR1 LNHNV and CDR2 YYDKDF (reference sequence). The CDR3 runs 16 residues. Trimming cost V 1 base and J 6 bases, with 16 bases left between them. CDR3 sequence: CATSRVFDMLSNTIYF. CDR3 nucleotides: TGTGCCACCAGCAGAGTATTCGACATGCTGTCAAACACCATATATTTT.

V is TRBV2 and J is TRBJ1-2; D remains unclear. The V end lost 3 bases, the J end lost 0 bases, and 8 bases lay between the germline ends. Germline CDR1 reads SNHLY; CDR2 reads FYNNEI. The CDR3 covers 14 residues. The chain's CDR3 is CASSEARANYGYTF. The CDR3 DNA is TGTGCCAGCAGTGAGGCCCGGGCTAACTATGGCTACACCTTC.

This chain uses TRBV19 with TRBJ2-7; D remains ambiguous. This CDR3 is built from 13 residues. The V end was cut by 1 base, the J end by 3 bases, with 7 bases between. The germline V gene has CDR1 LNHDA and CDR2 SQIVND (reference sequence). The CDR3 coding sequence is TGTGCCAGTAGTATAGGTCGGCGCTACGAGCAGTACTTC. Its protein product is CASSIGRRYEQYF.

The CDR3, as DNA: TGTGCCAGCAGCACAGGACAGCGGCAAGAGACCCAGTACTTC. This gives the protein CASSTGQRQETQYF. The chain has TRBV7-9 and TRBJ2-5, with a possible D match to TRBD1 (6 bases). CDR3 size: 14 residues. Germline-derived CDR1 and CDR2 are SEHNR and FQNEAQ (reference sequence). The V end lost 5 bases, the J end lost 2 bases, and 12 bases lay between the germline ends.

This clone showed up just once. The chain joins TRBV7-2 to TRBJ2-3, with 9 bases aligning to TRBD2. Per the germline V gene, CDR1 is SGHTA and CDR2 is FQGNSA. Trimming cost V 5 bases and J 2 bases; bases outside gene matches: 5. There are 15 residues in the CDR3. This CDR3 is CASSLGLAHTDTQYF. CDR3 nucleotides: TGTGCCAGCAGCCTGGGACTAGCCCACACAGATACGCAGTATTTT. Using reference TRBV7-2 and TRBJ2-3 for the parts outside the CDR3, the full variable domain is GAGVSQSPSNKVTEKGKDVELRCDPISGHTALYWYRQSLGQGLEFLIYFQGNSAPDKSGLPSDRFSAERTGGSVSTLTIQRTQQEDSAVYLCASSLGLAHTDTQYFGPGTRLTVL.

The chain employs TRBV2 and TRBJ2-1, with 8 bases identical to TRBD2. Germline loops: CDR1 SNHLY, CDR2 FYNNEI. The CDR3 spans 16 residues. V lost 3 bases, J lost 1 base, and 5 bases stayed unmatched. CDR3 DNA sequence: TGTGCCAGCAGTGACGGGGGGGGCTGGTCCTACAATGAGCAGTTCTTC. Its protein is CASSDGGGWSYNEQFF.

The J gene is TRBJ1-1, the V gene TRBV7-9; a weak D match, TRBD1 (6 bases). This CDR3 has 14 residues. Per the germline V gene, CDR1 is SEHNR and CDR2 is FQNEAQ (reference sequence). Trimming left V 5 bases short and J 1 base short, with 11 bases between. The CDR3 loop reads CASSPGHQNTEAFF. Written as DNA, the CDR3 is TGTGCCAGCAGCCCGGGACACCAGAACACTGAAGCTTTCTTT.

V usage is TRBV6-1 and J usage is TRBJ2-2, with 10 nucleotides matching TRBD2. The CDR3 length is 19 residues. CDR1 is MNHNS, CDR2 SASEGT, per germline. V shed 0 bases and J 6 bases; nucleotides not matched to a gene: 13. CDR3 nucleotide sequence: TGTGCCAGCAGTGAAGCGCGGGGGCAGCTAGCGGGAGTCTCCGGGGAGCTGTTTTTT. Translation gives CASSEARGQLAGVSGELFF.

The chain combines TRBV9 with TRBJ2-3; D unresolved. Per germline, CDR1 SGDLS and CDR2 YYNGEE. The CDR3 is made up of 14 amino acids. The V gene lost 0 bases and the J gene lost 0 bases, with 5 bases spanning the gap. CDR3 loop: CASSVVSSTDTQYF. CDR3 DNA sequence: TGTGCCAGCAGCGTAGTATCGAGCACAGATACGCAGTATTTT.

The chain recombines TRBV4-1 with TRBJ1-1; D ambiguous. Germline V gives CDR1 MGHRA, CDR2 YSYEKL. Trimming removed 0 bases at V and 8 bases at J, with 16 bases between. The CDR3 is made up of 15 amino acids. The DNA of the CDR3 is TGCGCCAGCAGCCAAGATGCGGCAGAGCTTTTCGAAGCTTTCTTT. Its protein product is CASSQDAAELFEAFF.

This clone was counted a few times. In DNA form, the CDR3 reads TGCGCCAGCAGTGAGTCAAATCAGCCCCAGCATTTT. It translates to CASSESNQPQHF. The V gene is TRBV10-1, the J gene TRBJ1-5; D is unclear. Germline CDR1 is WNHNN and CDR2 is SYGVQD (reference sequence). The V end lost 0 bases, the J end lost 4 bases, and 1 base lay between the germline ends. CDR3 length: 12 residues.

This rearrangement joins TRBV29-1 to TRBJ1-2; 8 bases line up with TRBD1. CDR1 SQVTM and CDR2 ANQGSEA come from the germline V gene. The CDR3 runs to 13 residues. The junction had 11 bases not matched to a gene; V was cut back by 4 bases and J by 10 bases. The CDR3 reads CSVVQGANLDYTF. In DNA, the CDR3 is TGCAGCGTTGTTCAGGGGGCAAATCTCGACTACACCTTC.

V is TRBV2 and J is TRBJ2-3, with 10 positions matching TRBD2. CDR1 SNHLY and CDR2 FYNNEI come from the germline V gene. The CDR3 length is 15 residues. The V segment lost 8 bases and the J segment 4 bases; nucleotides outside the gene matches: 9. CDR3 region: CASSPSGSPADTQYF. Written as DNA, the CDR3 is TGTGCCAGCTCCCCTAGCGGGAGCCCCGCAGATACGCAGTATTTT.

The chain is built from TRBV2 and TRBJ2-3; D unresolved. CDR1 is SNHLY, CDR2 FYNNEI, per germline. The CDR3 length is 12 residues. V was shortened by 3 bases and J by 4 bases, with 5 bases between the two germline ends. The CDR3 spells CASSEGADTQYF. The CDR3 DNA reads as TGTGCCAGCAGTGAGGGCGCAGATACGCAGTATTTT.

The chain uses TRBV5-1 and TRBJ1-1; 7 bases map to TRBD1. CDR1 is SGHRS, CDR2 YFSETQ, per germline. The CDR3 is 19 residues long. J was trimmed by 6 bases and V by 4 bases; bases with no gene match: 24. CDR3 sequence (DNA): TGCGCCAGCAGCCCCCCCGGCGGGACAGCCTCAATCCCACGAGCTGAAGCTTTCTTT. Amino acid sequence: CASSPPGGTASIPRAEAFF.